This TCR beta chain came from a study of cytomegalovirus exposure and HLA in healthy donors. The PCR was carried out with 60 Vbeta primers and 13 Jbeta primers. Authors' analysis steps: In a later analysis, of tens of millions of unique beta chains, around 9.9 million appeared in at least two donors. Using immunoSEQ multiplex PCR, the repertoire was profiled, and TCRdb retains in-frame clones only, with some absent. The V and J calls and the clone size are those of that table, but D and trimming were determined from the DNA. The sample shows 110,000 or so clones, 65% to 85% of them seen only once. This clone appeared a few times. Antigen unknown. Findings and limits, study-wide: Later analysis placed DRB1 highest and HLA-C lowest in TCR association rates, which differed by HLA locus. Later work associated over 15,000 TCR beta sequences with HLA alleles at 0.05 false discovery rate. In a later analysis, a missense DCLRE1C variant was linked to TCR beta V- and J-gene trimming.

The CDR3 extends over 15 amino acids. Germline CDR1 is MDHEN and CDR2 is SYDVKM. Trimming pared 2 bases from V and 4 bases from J, leaving 11 bases between. The gene calls are TRBV28 and TRBJ2-2, with a possible D match to TRBD2 (5 bases). Material for sequencing was PBMCs. This receptor was obtained from a man between 50 and 59 years old in good health and CMV-seropositive. The CDR3 DNA follows: TGTGCCAGCAGTTTAGGAGGATTTGGCACCGGGGAGCTGTTTTTT. As protein: CASSLGGFGTGELFF.